What follows are 29 T cell receptor beta chains derived from one specimen sequenced in a study of beta chain features in type 1 diabetes. Since all of the isolated RNA was reverse transcribed, expressed TCRB transcripts were what got sequenced. The repertoire was sequenced with immunoSEQ multiplex PCR; TCRdb's copy has only in-frame clones and lacks some. The repertoire holds 200,000 to 250,000 clones, with 9.5% to 13% as singletons. Sequencing was carried out using central memory CD4+ T cells from blood. These receptors came from a young man in good health.

The V gene is TRBV7-2, the J gene TRBJ1-1, with a tentative D call TRBD1 (5 bases). V was shortened by 5 bases and J by 4 bases, with 17 bases between the two germline ends. This CDR3 comprises 15 residues. Germline loops: CDR1 SGHTA, CDR2 FQGNSA. The CDR3 DNA reads TGTGCCAGCAGCCTTACGGGGCGGGGGAGCACTGAAGCTTTCTTT. It encodes CASSLTGRGSTEAFF.

This clone has just a few counts. One base separates it from a far larger clone, so it is likely a read error. V is TRBV30 and J is TRBJ2-1, with D possibly matching TRBD2 (6 bases). Deletions cut 1 base from V and 4 bases from J, with 17 bases between. The CDR3 runs 16 residues. Looked up from germline, CDR1 is GTSNPN and CDR2 is SVGIG (reference sequence). The CDR3 DNA sequence: TGTGCCTGGAGTGGAGGTGGAGCGGGCCATTACAATGAGCAGTTCTTC. The encoded protein is CAWSGGGAGHYNEQFF.

The rearrangement joins TRBV14 to TRBJ2-3; no definite D call. The CDR3 consists of 11 residues. Germline V CDR1 and CDR2: SGHDN, FVKESK. Trimming took 1 base from V and 8 from J, leaving 4 bases between them. The CDR3 nucleotides are TGTGCCAGCAGCCAAGGCGGTACGCAGTATTTT. The encoded protein is CASSQGGTQYF.

The table lists this clone with a few counts. This rearrangement joins TRBV30 to TRBJ2-3, with D possibly TRBD1 on 6 matching bases. V gave up 3 bases and J gave up 3 bases, with 10 bases separating them. CDR1 is GTSNPN and CDR2 is SVGIG in the germline V gene (reference sequence). The CDR3 consists of 13 residues. The CDR3, as DNA: TGTGCCTGGAGGCGCAGGGGAACAGATACGCAGTATTTT. It translates to CAWRRRGTDTQYF.

This sequence joins TRBV10-3 and TRBJ2-7; perhaps TRBD2 as D (5 bases). This CDR3 spans 12 amino acids. V gave up 5 bases and J gave up 6 bases, with 11 bases separating them. The germline V gene encodes CDR1 ENHRY and CDR2 SYGVKD. The chain's CDR3 is CAISLSAGEQYF. DNA of the CDR3: TGTGCCATCAGTCTCTCGGCGGGCGAGCAGTACTTC.

This clone was counted between two and nine times. The chain carries TRBV7-9 and TRBJ1-2; D may be TRBD1 (5 bases). The CDR3 is 12 residues long. Germline V CDR1 and CDR2: SEHNR, FQNEAQ (reference sequence). With 3 bases removed from V and 4 bases from J, the gap between germline ends came to 6 bases. DNA of the CDR3: TGTGCCAGCAGCTTCGGGGCCTATGGCTACACCTTC. Its translation is CASSFGAYGYTF. Filled out from reference TRBV7-9 and TRBJ1-2, the complete variable domain reads DTGVSQNPRHKITKRGQNVTFRCDPISEHNRLYWYRQTLGQGPEFLTYFQNEAQLEKSRLLSDRFSAERPKGSFSTLEIQRTEQGDSAMYLCASSFGAYGYTFGSGTRLTVV.

This chain uses TRBV28 with TRBJ1-2; D is uncertain. Germline V gene sequence: CDR1 MDHEN, CDR2 SYDVKM. The length of the CDR3 is 12 residues. V gave up 2 bases and J gave up 3 bases, with 4 bases separating them. The chain's CDR3 is CASSLSDYGYTF. In DNA form, the CDR3 reads TGTGCCAGCAGTTTAAGTGACTATGGCTACACCTTC.

As for this clone: The same CDR3 can be traced to other DNA sequences in this sample. V and J are TRBV7-2 and TRBJ2-7; no firm D call. The length of the CDR3 is 14 residues. The V gene lost 1 base and the J gene lost 2 bases, with 9 bases spanning the gap. The germline gives CDR1 SGHTA, CDR2 FQGNSA. CDR3 DNA sequence: TGTGCCAGCAGCTTAGTAGGCGGAACCTACGAGCAGTACTTC. Translating it yields CASSLVGGTYEQYF.

The chain joins TRBV30 to TRBJ2-5; 10 bases agree with TRBD1. The CDR3 consists of 16 residues. V shed 2 bases and J 7 bases; nucleotides not matched to a gene: 13. The germline gives CDR1 GTSNPN, CDR2 SVGIG (reference sequence). The CDR3 loop is CAWSSTGTGVIGTQYF. The CDR3 nucleotides are TGTGCCTGGAGTTCAACCGGGACAGGGGTTATCGGGACCCAGTACTTC.

In this sample, this clone turned up a few times. The rearrangement uses TRBV11-2 and TRBJ2-7; no clear D. CDR1 and CDR2 from the germline V gene are SGHAT and FQNNGV. Between the trimmed V and J ends, which lost 0 bases and 1 base, there was a span of 4 bases. The CDR3 runs to 13 residues. The CDR3 nucleotides read TGTGCCAGCAGCTTAGATCGGTCCTACGAGCAGTACTTC. Translating gives CASSLDRSYEQYF.

There are many counts of this clone. Other DNA sequences in this specimen translate into the identical CDR3. The chain is built from TRBV2 and TRBJ2-5; D not resolved. The CDR3 sequence is 15 residues long. Trimming took off 4 bases at V and 1 base at J, with 13 bases between the two ends. CDR1 and CDR2 from the germline V gene are SNHLY and FYNNEI. CDR3 protein: CASSALWPAQETQYF. The CDR3 DNA reads TGTGCCAGCAGTGCTTTGTGGCCTGCCCAAGAGACCCAGTACTTC.

The chain has TRBV1 and TRBJ2-1. TRBV1 is a pseudogene locus. The CDR3 totals 12 residues. In nucleotides, the CDR3 is TGCACCAGCAGCCAAGGTTGTGGTGAGCAGTTCTTC. Its translation is CTSSQGCGEQFF.

The V gene is TRBV18, the J gene TRBJ2-2; D possibly corresponds to TRBD1 (6 bases). V was clipped by 5 bases and J by 6 bases, with 7 bases between them. Germline V lookup: CDR1 KGHSH, CDR2 LQKENI. CDR3 length equals 12 residues. The CDR3 DNA reads TGTGCCAGCTCAGACAGGTCCGGGGAGCTGTTTTTT. This codes for CASSDRSGELFF.

This clone came up many times. At the DNA level, this CDR3 is encoded by other sequences in the same sample as well. This chain connects TRBV7-8 to TRBJ2-7, with 7 nucleotides matching TRBD2. Germline V gene data show CDR1 as SGHVS and CDR2 as FQNEAQ. The length of the CDR3 is 13 residues. J gave up 5 bases and V 3 bases, and 4 bases lay outside the gene matches. CDR3 amino acids: CASSFWGGHEQYF. CDR3 DNA: TGTGCCAGCAGCTTTTGGGGGGGTCACGAGCAGTACTTC.

This chain links TRBV5-1 with TRBJ2-3; possible D gene TRBD2, 6 bases. V lost 5 bases to trimming and J lost 1 base, with 8 bases between them. The CDR3 is made up of 13 amino acids. Germline V gene lookup returns CDR1 SGHRS and CDR2 YFSETQ. CDR3 bases: TGCGCCAGCAGAGTAGCGGGCACAGATACGCAGTATTTT. Translated: CASRVAGTDTQYF.

This clone appeared many times. The chain recombines TRBV10-3 with TRBJ2-2; TRBD2 matches 10 bases. The V segment lost 4 bases and the J segment 16 bases; nucleotides outside the gene matches: 9. CDR3 size: 13 residues. CDR1 is ENHRY and CDR2 is SYGVKD in the germline V gene. The CDR3 loop reads CAISGELAGNQFF. The CDR3 DNA sequence: TGTGCCATCAGTGGCGAACTAGCGGGAAATCAGTTTTTT.

In the case of this clone: A junction end diverges from the germline sequence, so it may reflect a read error. This same CDR3 is encoded by further DNA sequences in the sample. The chain employs TRBV9 and TRBJ2-5, with D perhaps matching TRBD1 (5 bases). The CDR3 loop spans 13 amino acids. CDR1 and CDR2 (germline): SGDLS, YYNGEE. The CDR3 bases are TGTGCCAGCAGCGTAGGACAGCAAGAGACCCAATACTTC. Residues: CASSVGQQETQYF.

The sample holds one count of this clone. The V and J genes are TRBV29-1 and TRBJ2-5; D not certain. The germline CDR1 and CDR2 sequences are SQVTM and ANQGSEA. V was pared by 5 bases and J by 5 bases, with 12 bases between. This CDR3 region has 12 residues. The CDR3 region has the DNA TGCAGCGTTTTGGATTCCGGGGAGACCCAGTACTTC. Amino acid sequence: CSVLDSGETQYF.

This clone was counted between two and nine times. This sequence joins TRBV30 and TRBJ1-1; D is unresolved. The CDR3 is 16 amino acids. Germline CDR1 reads GTSNPN; CDR2 reads SVGIG (reference sequence). Trimming stripped 0 bases from V and 1 base from J, with 15 bases between. Here the CDR3 reads CAWSVRIGVGNTEAFF. The CDR3 DNA is TGTGCCTGGAGTGTAAGGATTGGGGTCGGGAACACTGAAGCTTTCTTT.

J is TRBJ2-5 and V is TRBV5-6; D remains ambiguous. Per the germline V gene, CDR1 is SGHDT and CDR2 is YYEEEE. V was cut by 1 base and J by 5 bases, with 3 bases left in between. The CDR3 runs to 11 residues. CDR3 coding DNA: TGTGCCAGCAGCTTGATGGAGACCCAGTACTTC. Its translation: CASSLMETQYF.

This clone was seen at least ten times. The chain uses TRBV10-3 and TRBJ1-1; the D is unclear. The CDR3 totals 11 residues. Germline V lookup: CDR1 ENHRY, CDR2 SYGVKD. Trimming stripped 3 bases from V and 8 bases from J, with 7 bases between. The CDR3 reads CAISESLEAFF. For the CDR3, the DNA is TGTGCCATCAGTGAATCATTGGAAGCTTTCTTT.

The chain joins TRBV10-3 to TRBJ2-1, with TRBD1 matching over 9 bases. Germline CDR1 ENHRY, CDR2 SYGVKD. This CDR3 has 15 residues. J gave up 5 bases and V 3 bases, and 5 bases lay outside the gene matches. CDR3 residues: CAISDGTGHNNEQFF. CDR3 sequence (DNA): TGTGCCATCAGTGATGGGACAGGGCACAACAATGAGCAGTTCTTC.

This sequence joins TRBV29-1 and TRBJ1-2; TRBD1 matches 10 bases. Looked up from germline, CDR1 is SQVTM and CDR2 is ANQGSEA. The CDR3 consists of 16 residues. V lost 7 bases and J lost 5; bases outside the gene matches: 16. CDR3 protein: CSAILPGQGIGYGYTF. The CDR3, as DNA: TGCAGCGCTATTCTCCCGGGACAGGGGATTGGGTATGGCTACACCTTC.

This clone was detected ten times or more. The gene calls are TRBV29-1 and TRBJ2-7, with D possibly being TRBD2 (5 bases). Germline CDR1 SQVTM, CDR2 ANQGSEA. The CDR3 consists of 12 residues. V lost 1 base, J lost 4 bases, and 8 bases lay in between. The CDR3 DNA reads TGCAGCGTTGAAGTCGGCGGGTACGAGCAGTACTTC. This sequence encodes CSVEVGGYEQYF.

The V gene is TRBV10-3, the J gene TRBJ2-3; a weak D match, TRBD2 (5 bases). V lost 5 bases, J lost 4 bases, and 13 bases lay in between. This CDR3 region has 14 residues. The germline V gene encodes CDR1 ENHRY and CDR2 SYGVKD. The CDR3 loop reads CAISHGELADTQYF. In DNA form, the CDR3 reads TGTGCCATCAGTCACGGGGAGCTCGCAGATACGCAGTATTTT.

The rearrangement links TRBV7-2 to TRBJ2-5; D may be TRBD1 or TRBD2 (7 bases each). Between the trimmed V and J ends, which lost 5 bases and 2 bases, there was a span of 18 bases. This CDR3 has 16 amino acids. CDR1 is SGHTA and CDR2 is FQGNSA in the germline V gene. Here the CDR3 reads CASSPVTRGGQETQYF. In DNA form, the CDR3 reads TGTGCCAGCAGCCCCGTGACCAGGGGGGGTCAAGAGACCCAGTACTTC.

This chain connects TRBV30 to TRBJ2-7; 12 nucleotides line up with TRBD2. CDR1 and CDR2 (germline): GTSNPN, SVGIG (reference sequence). With V trimmed by 1 base and J by 0 bases, 10 bases remained unmatched. The CDR3 consists of 18 residues. DNA for the CDR3: TGTGCCTGGAGTGGACTAGCGGGAGACCTGCCGAGCTCCTACGAGCAGTACTTC. Translation gives CAWSGLAGDLPSSYEQYF.

CDR3 in DNA: TGCAGCGTTGCAGGGGACCCTTCTGGGGCCAACGTCCTGACTTTC. Encoded protein: CSVAGDPSGANVLTF. The chain uses TRBV29-1 and TRBJ2-6; D might be TRBD1 (6 bases). Germline-derived CDR1 and CDR2 are SQVTM and ANQGSEA. Trimming took off 4 bases at V and 1 base at J, with 11 bases between the two ends. This CDR3 is built from 15 residues.

The chain employs TRBV5-1 and TRBJ1-1; no definite D call. There are 15 residues in the CDR3. The V end was cut by 0 bases, the J end by 0 bases, with 9 bases between. Germline V gene lookup returns CDR1 SGHRS and CDR2 YFSETQ. The CDR3 nucleotides read TGCGCCAGCAGCTTGGAGCCACCCATGAACACTGAAGCTTTCTTT. This codes for CASSLEPPMNTEAFF.